Below, 6 T cell receptor beta chains from the same sample are listed, as sequenced in a study of blood T cells in healthy people across ages. A sample-barcoded 5' primer and a J-beta primer mix were used in a second PCR of roughly 6 to 12 cycles. TCRdb re-derived calls from the 5' RACE reads in MiXCR, one entry per CDR3 protein. The sample contains 800,000 to 950,000 distinct CDR3 sequences, 36% of which appear only once. Sequencing used blood. The receptors stem from a man younger than 35 in good health.

The table lists this clonotype with a few counts. The chain employs TRBV5-6 and TRBJ1-4, with a tentative D call TRBD1 (5 bases). This CDR3 has 12 residues. Trimming took off 6 bases at V and 5 bases at J, with 8 bases between the two ends. The germline CDR1 and CDR2 sequences are SGHDT and YYEEEE. The CDR3 region is CASTQGNEKLFF. CDR3 DNA: TGTGCCAGCACTCAGGGCAATGAAAAACTGTTTTTT.

At least ten counts were recorded for this clonotype. This chain uses TRBV4-3 with TRBJ2-3; D uncertain. The CDR3 consists of 14 residues. The germline V gene encodes CDR1 LGHNA and CDR2 YSLEER. V was pared by 1 base and J by 5 bases, with 10 bases between. For the CDR3, the DNA is TGCGCCAGCAGCCAAGTGGGCCGTCAAGATACGCAGTATTTT. Translated, it gives CASSQVGRQDTQYF.

This clonotype came up many times. The gene calls are TRBV7-2 and TRBJ2-1; D gene uncertain. The V gene's germline CDR1 is SGHTA and CDR2 FQGNSA. Trimming removed 5 bases from V and 2 bases from J, with 4 bases in between. The CDR3 consists of 12 residues. The CDR3 is CASSTTYNEQFF. CDR3 in DNA: TGTGCCAGCAGCACAACCTACAATGAGCAGTTCTTC.

V is TRBV13 and J is TRBJ2-5; 8 bases align to TRBD2. The CDR3 is 15 amino acids. CDR1 is PRHDT, CDR2 FYEKMQ, per germline (reference sequence). Trimming at V came to 1 base and at J to 5 bases, leaving 6 bases not matched to a gene. This chain's CDR3 is CASSLDRGGHETQYF. CDR3 bases: TGTGCCAGCAGCTTAGATCGGGGGGGCCACGAGACCCAGTACTTC.

The rearrangement joins TRBV6-2 or TRBV6-3 to TRBJ2-4; 10 nucleotides line up with TRBD1. Germline CDR1 and CDR2: MNHEY and SVGEGT. V shed 2 bases and J 2 bases; nucleotides not matched to a gene: 6. The CDR3 contains 17 residues. CDR3 in DNA: TGTGCCAGCAGTTACCCGGACAGGGGGAGGACCAAAAACATTCAGTACTTC. This gives the protein CASSYPDRGRTKNIQYF.

On this clonotype itself: One end of the junction varies from germline; a read error may be responsible. J is TRBJ1-2 and V is TRBV28; D is possibly TRBD1 (5 bases). Germline CDR1 is MDHEN and CDR2 is SYDVKM. This CDR3 contains 13 residues. As DNA, the CDR3 is TGTGCCAGCAGCCTTGGGGGGGACTATTGCTACACCTTC. Translated, it gives CASSLGGDYCYTF.